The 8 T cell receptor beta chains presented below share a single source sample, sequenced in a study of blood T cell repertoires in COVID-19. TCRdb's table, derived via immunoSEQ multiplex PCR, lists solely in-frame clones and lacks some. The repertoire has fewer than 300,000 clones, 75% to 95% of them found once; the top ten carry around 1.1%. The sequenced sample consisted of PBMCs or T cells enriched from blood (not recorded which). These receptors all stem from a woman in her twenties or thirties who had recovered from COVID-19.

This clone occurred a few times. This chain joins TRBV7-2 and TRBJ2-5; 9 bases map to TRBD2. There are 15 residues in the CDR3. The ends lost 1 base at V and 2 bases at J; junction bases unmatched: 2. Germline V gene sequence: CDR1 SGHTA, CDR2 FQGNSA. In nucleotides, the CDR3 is TGTGCCAGCAGCTTAGGACTAGCGGATCAAGAGACCCAGTACTTC. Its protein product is CASSLGLADQETQYF.

The CDR3 is CASSRSGLGSTDTQYF. CDR3 coding DNA: TGTGCCAGCAGCCGATCGGGACTAGGGAGCACAGATACGCAGTATTTT. V is TRBV11-2 and J is TRBJ2-3; the match to TRBD2 covers 8 bases. Germline CDR1 SGHAT, CDR2 FQNNGV. Unmatched junction bases numbered 7, after V lost 5 bases and J lost 0 bases. The CDR3 loop spans 16 amino acids.

The CDR3 DNA reads as TGTGCCTGGAGTTCCCTGACAGGGGCCTTTGAGACCCAGTACTTC. Encoded protein: CAWSSLTGAFETQYF. The chain links TRBV30 to TRBJ2-5; TRBD1 matches at 8 bases. The CDR3 totals 15 residues. Germline values: CDR1 GTSNPN, CDR2 SVGIG (reference sequence). V shed 2 bases, J shed 5 bases, and the junction held 10 bases outside the gene matches.

The CDR3 spells CSARDVDEQFF. Written as DNA, the CDR3 is TGCAGTGCTAGAGATGTCGATGAGCAGTTCTTC. V usage is TRBV20-1 and J usage is TRBJ2-1; D is ambiguous. The germline gives CDR1 DFQATT, CDR2 SNEGSKA (reference sequence). Trimming took off 0 bases at V and 8 bases at J, with 5 bases between the two ends. This CDR3 is 11 amino acids long.

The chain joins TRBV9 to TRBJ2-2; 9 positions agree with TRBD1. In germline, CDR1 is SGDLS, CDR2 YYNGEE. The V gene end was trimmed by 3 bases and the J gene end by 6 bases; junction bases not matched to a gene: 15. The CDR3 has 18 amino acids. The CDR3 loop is CASSAPMGTGYLSGELFF. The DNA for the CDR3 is TGTGCCAGCAGCGCGCCGATGGGGACAGGGTATCTGTCCGGGGAGCTGTTTTTT.

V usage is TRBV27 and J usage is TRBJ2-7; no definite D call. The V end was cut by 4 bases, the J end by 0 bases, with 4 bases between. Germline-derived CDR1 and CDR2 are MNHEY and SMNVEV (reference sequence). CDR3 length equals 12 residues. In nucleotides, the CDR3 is TGTGCCAGCAGTTCCTTCTCCTACGAGCAGTACTTC. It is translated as CASSSFSYEQYF.

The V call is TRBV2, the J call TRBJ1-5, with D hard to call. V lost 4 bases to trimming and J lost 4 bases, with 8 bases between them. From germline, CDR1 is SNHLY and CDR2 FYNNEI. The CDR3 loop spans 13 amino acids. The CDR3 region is CASSGAENQPQHF. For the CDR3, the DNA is TGTGCCAGCAGTGGGGCAGAAAATCAGCCCCAGCATTTT. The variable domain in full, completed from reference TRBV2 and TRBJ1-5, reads EPEVTQTPSHQVTQMGQEVILRCVPISNHLYFYWYRQILGQKVEFLVSFYNNEISEKSEIFDDQFSVERPDGSNFTLKIRSTKLEDSAMYFCASSGAENQPQHFGDGTRLSIL.

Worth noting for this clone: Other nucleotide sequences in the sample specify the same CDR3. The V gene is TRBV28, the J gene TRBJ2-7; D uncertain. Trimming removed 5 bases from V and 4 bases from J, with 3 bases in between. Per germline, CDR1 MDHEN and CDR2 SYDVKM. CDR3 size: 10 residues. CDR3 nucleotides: TGTGCCAGCAGTCGGTACGAGCAGTACTTC. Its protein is CASSRYEQYF.